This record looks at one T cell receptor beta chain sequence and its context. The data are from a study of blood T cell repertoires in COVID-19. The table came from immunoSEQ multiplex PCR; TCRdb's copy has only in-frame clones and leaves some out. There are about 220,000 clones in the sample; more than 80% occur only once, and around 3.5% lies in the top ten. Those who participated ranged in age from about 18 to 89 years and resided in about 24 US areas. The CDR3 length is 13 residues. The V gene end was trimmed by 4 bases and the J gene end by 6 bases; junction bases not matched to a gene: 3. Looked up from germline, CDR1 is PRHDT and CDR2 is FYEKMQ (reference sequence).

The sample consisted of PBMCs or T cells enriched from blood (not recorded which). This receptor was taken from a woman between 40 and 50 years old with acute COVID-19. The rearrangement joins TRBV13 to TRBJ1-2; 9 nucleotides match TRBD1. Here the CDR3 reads CASSSGTGNGYTF. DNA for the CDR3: TGTGCCAGCAGCTCCGGGACAGGGAATGGCTACACCTTC.